Listed below are T cell receptor beta chains from one sample, sequenced in a study of cytomegalovirus exposure and HLA in healthy donors. Produced via immunoSEQ multiplex PCR; TCRdb's table is partial and in-frame only. The table has 180,000 or so clones, approximately 71% seen once. Specimen: PBMCs. The receptors were gathered from a woman in her 40s in good health and CMV-seropositive. The CDR3 runs from the conserved cysteine through the conserved F or W. A D gene is named only where the DNA matches it firmly. Clone size appears in some rows only: once, few, many, or a class for an expanded clone.

cdr3_nt cdr3_aa d_call j_call v_call clone_size
TGTGCCTGGAGCCTTGGGAGTGGCGGTCAGCCCCAGCATTTT CAWSLGSGGQPQHF NA TRBJ1-5 TRBV30 NA
TGTGCCAGCTCCCCAGAATACACGGGGGATGGCTACACCTTC CASSPEYTGDGYTF NA TRBJ1-2 TRBV2 NA
TGTGCCAGCAGCCTTCAGGCTCTCACTGAAGCTTTCTTT CASSLQALTEAFF NA TRBJ1-1 TRBV4-2 NA
TGTGCCAGCAGTCCGCTGGCTCCAGCCAAAAACATTCAGTACTTC CASSPLAPAKNIQYF NA TRBJ2-4 TRBV2 NA
TGTGCCAGCAGCCCGCCGGGGGGGAAAATCCACGAGCAGTACTTC CASSPPGGKIHEQYF TRBD2 TRBJ2-7 TRBV7-8 NA
TGTGCCAGCAGCTTAGGTCGGTACACAGATACGCAGTATTTT CASSLGRYTDTQYF NA TRBJ2-3 TRBV7-9 NA
TGTGCCAGCAGTTACAGGGGGCTGGATCAGCCCCAGCATTTT CASSYRGLDQPQHF TRBD1 TRBJ1-5 TRBV6-6 NA
TGCACCGGCAGCCAAGATCTTGGGGGGGCGGACACCGGGGAGCTGTTTTTT CTGSQDLGGADTGELFF NA TRBJ2-2 TRBV1 NA
TGCAGCGTTGCTGTTAGCGGGGGAAACAATGAGCAGTTCTTC CSVAVSGGNNEQFF TRBD2 TRBJ2-1 TRBV29-1 NA
TGTGCCAGCAGCGCGGGTAATTTGTACGAGCAGTACTTC CASSAGNLYEQYF NA TRBJ2-7 TRBV7-9 NA
TGTGCCAGCAGCTCTGCGGGGGGTATGCCGCACGAGCAGTACTTC CASSSAGGMPHEQYF TRBD2 TRBJ2-7 TRBV7-2 NA
TGTGCCAGCAGGGAGTCTGGTGAGCAGTTCTTC CASRESGEQFF NA TRBJ2-1 TRBV2 NA
TGTGCCAGCAGCTTGAATCGGGGTGGCGGCTACACCTTC CASSLNRGGGYTF NA TRBJ1-2 TRBV5-4 NA
TGCGCCAGCAGCTTGGCTCCTTCCTACGAGCAGTACTTC CASSLAPSYEQYF NA TRBJ2-7 TRBV5-1 NA
TGTGCCAGCAGTTACCCCCCCCCAGCTGAAGCTTTCTTT CASSYPPPAEAFF NA TRBJ1-1 TRBV6-5 NA
TGTGCCAGTAGTCCCCGGGGAGTAGCACTCGCGGGCTACAATGAGCAGTTCTTC CASSPRGVALAGYNEQFF NA TRBJ2-1 TRBV19 NA
TGTGCCAGTAGTATTCGGTACTCGTACGGCACAGATACGCAGTATTTT CASSIRYSYGTDTQYF NA TRBJ2-3 TRBV19 NA
TGTGCCATCCCCGGGAGCGGGAGTGGGGGCGAGCAGTACTTC CAIPGSGSGGEQYF TRBD2 TRBJ2-7 TRBV28 NA
TGTGCCAGCAGCCCGGGGACTAGCGGGATACGAGGAAATGAGCAGTTCTTC CASSPGTSGIRGNEQFF TRBD2 TRBJ2-1 TRBV13 NA
TGTGCCAGCAGCGTGGACACGCAGACCCAGTACTTC CASSVDTQTQYF NA TRBJ2-5 TRBV5-4 NA
TGCGCCAGCAGCCAAGAGTGGGGACAGTTCATCCCCAACTATGGCTACACCTTC CASSQEWGQFIPNYGYTF TRBD1 TRBJ1-2 TRBV4-1 NA
TGTGCCAGCAGTACCAGACTAGCGGTGTACCAAGAGACCCAGTACTTC CASSTRLAVYQETQYF TRBD2 TRBJ2-5 TRBV28 NA
TGCGCCAGCAGCAGGGGACTAGCGGGGAGCACAGATACGCAGTATTTT CASSRGLAGSTDTQYF TRBD2 TRBJ2-3 TRBV5-1 few
TGTGCCAGCAGCACAATTAACTATGGCTACACCTTC CASSTINYGYTF NA TRBJ1-2 TRBV28 NA
TGTGCCAGCAGGGGGACAGGGCTCGGGGTCGAGCAGTACTTC CASRGTGLGVEQYF TRBD1 TRBJ2-7 TRBV14 NA
TGTGCCAGCAGCTTTCAGGCAGATACGCAGTATTTT CASSFQADTQYF NA TRBJ2-3 TRBV11-2 NA
TGTGCCAGCACCCCCCAGGGGGGACTCTACTCCTACGAGCAGTACTTC CASTPQGGLYSYEQYF NA TRBJ2-7 TRBV2 NA
TGTGCCAGCAGTTTATGGGGGACAGCATATAGCAATCAGCCCCAGCATTTT CASSLWGTAYSNQPQHF TRBD1 TRBJ1-5 TRBV28 NA
TGTGCCAGCAGCTTCCCCCCGGGGACAGGGGGCGCCGACTATGGCTACACCTTC CASSFPPGTGGADYGYTF TRBD1 TRBJ1-2 TRBV5-6 NA